Below, 23 T cell receptor beta chains from the same sample are listed, as sequenced in a study of blood T cell repertoires in COVID-19. This table comes from immunoSEQ multiplex PCR, and its TCRdb copy is limited to in-frame clones, with some not included. Among approximately 230,000 clones listed, 70% to 90% were seen once. Specimen: peripheral blood. The receptors come from a man aged 18 to 29 with active or convalescent COVID-19.

The chain couples TRBV10-3 to TRBJ1-2; D is undetermined. V was cut by 0 bases and J by 4 bases, with 6 bases left in between. The CDR3 loop spans 13 amino acids. Germline values: CDR1 ENHRY, CDR2 SYGVKD. This chain's CDR3 is CAISESEIYGYTF. Written as DNA, the CDR3 is TGTGCCATCAGTGAGTCTGAGATCTATGGCTACACCTTC.

The count of this clone is one. The genes are TRBV7-2 and TRBJ2-7; D perhaps matches TRBD2 (5 bases). Germline V lookup: CDR1 SGHTA, CDR2 FQGNSA. CDR3 length: 14 amino acids. Deletions cut 1 base from V and 2 bases from J, with 9 bases between. CDR3 amino acids: CASSLVSEAYEQYF. CDR3 coding DNA: TGTGCCAGCAGCTTAGTTTCGGAGGCCTACGAGCAGTACTTC.

V gene TRBV18 combines with J gene TRBJ1-1, with 10 bases aligning to TRBD1. There are 18 residues in the CDR3. Unmatched junction bases numbered 11, after V lost 3 bases and J lost 1 base. Germline CDR1 and CDR2: KGHSH and LQKENI. CDR3: CASSPSGQGLLRNTEAFF. DNA for the CDR3: TGTGCCAGCTCACCCTCGGGACAGGGGCTGTTAAGGAACACTGAAGCTTTCTTT.

This sequence joins TRBV11-2 and TRBJ1-6; D ambiguous. The CDR3 runs to 16 residues. CDR1 and CDR2 (germline): SGHAT, FQNNGV. Trimming removed 6 bases from V and 0 bases from J, with 12 bases in between. CDR3 region: CASSPGGSSYNSPLHF. The CDR3 DNA sequence: TGTGCCAGCAGTCCCGGAGGCAGCTCCTATAATTCACCCCTCCACTTT.

In this sample, this clone turned up once. V is TRBV19 and J is TRBJ2-2; possible D gene TRBD2, 6 bases. Germline lookup yields CDR1 LNHDA and CDR2 SQIVND (reference sequence). Trimming removed 7 bases from V and 0 bases from J, with 9 bases in between. This CDR3 contains 14 residues. The CDR3 DNA reads as TGTGCCAGTATCGCTAGCGCGAACACCGGGGAGCTGTTTTTT. Translation: CASIASANTGELFF. The entire variable domain, with the rest obtained from reference TRBV19 and TRBJ2-2, is as follows: DGGITQSPKYLFRKEGQNVTLSCEQNLNHDAMYWYRQDPGQGLRLIYYSQIVNDFQKGDIAEGYSVSREKKESFPLTVTSAQKNPTAFYLCASIASANTGELFFGEGSRLTVL.

This clone was found once. This chain connects TRBV6-5 to TRBJ2-1; D perhaps matches TRBD2 (6 bases). V lost 4 bases and J 3 bases, leaving 13 bases between the germline ends. Germline values: CDR1 MNHEY, CDR2 SVGAGI. The CDR3 runs to 15 residues. CDR3 amino acids: CASSLGGGDYNEQFF. The DNA of the CDR3 is TGTGCCAGCAGTTTGGGGGGAGGAGACTACAATGAGCAGTTCTTC.

The rearrangement uses TRBV19 and TRBJ2-5; 8 bases fit TRBD1. This CDR3 spans 19 amino acids. The germline V gene encodes CDR1 LNHDA and CDR2 SQIVND (reference sequence). Germline trimming cut 3 bases from V and 5 bases from J; bases unmatched to any gene: 20. CDR3 loop: CASSITWTGSSVGVETQYF. The CDR3 nucleotides are TGTGCCAGTAGTATTACGTGGACAGGGTCTTCGGTAGGGGTGGAGACCCAGTACTTC.

This chain links TRBV15 with TRBJ2-6; no clear D gene. The CDR3 loop spans 15 amino acids. Deletions cut 3 bases from V and 4 bases from J, with 10 bases between. Germline CDR1 reads LNHNV; CDR2 reads YYDKDF (reference sequence). CDR3 nucleotide sequence: TGTGCCACCAGCAGGGCCGTAGCCGGGGCCAACGTCCTGACTTTC. Protein product: CATSRAVAGANVLTF.

This rearrangement joins TRBV19 to TRBJ1-5, with a tentative D call TRBD1 (6 bases). The CDR3 spans 16 residues. V was pared by 4 bases and J by 6 bases, with 19 bases between. The germline CDR1 and CDR2 sequences are LNHDA and SQIVND (reference sequence). CDR3 protein: CASSTLGGAAGQPQHF. DNA of the CDR3: TGTGCCAGTAGTACCCTAGGGGGGGCCGCAGGTCAGCCCCAGCATTTT.

The rearrangement uses TRBV14 and TRBJ1-1; the D gene is possibly TRBD1 (5 bases). The length of the CDR3 is 14 residues. CDR1 is SGHDN, CDR2 FVKESK, per germline. V lost 0 bases and J lost 8, with 13 bases in between. CDR3 protein: CASSQDYRDSEAFF. CDR3 in DNA: TGTGCCAGCAGCCAAGATTACCGAGACAGCGAAGCTTTCTTT.

J is TRBJ1-5 and V is TRBV2; TRBD1 agrees at 7 bases. CDR1 SNHLY and CDR2 FYNNEI come from the germline V gene. This CDR3 is built from 16 residues. Unmatched junction bases numbered 7, after V lost 5 bases and J lost 0 bases. This CDR3 reads CASSRTGALSNQPQHF. The CDR3 DNA sequence: TGTGCCAGCAGTCGGACAGGAGCCCTTAGCAATCAGCCCCAGCATTTT.

With respect to this clone: Other nucleotide sequences in the sample specify the same CDR3. This sequence joins TRBV5-1 and TRBJ1-3, with D uncertain. CDR1 is SGHRS and CDR2 is YFSETQ in the germline V gene. Trimming removed 0 bases at V and 0 bases at J, with 7 bases between. This CDR3 contains 15 residues. CDR3 amino acids: CASSLGAGSGNTIYF. Here the CDR3 DNA reads TGCGCCAGCAGCTTGGGGGCTGGCTCTGGAAACACCATATATTTT.

This sequence joins TRBV3-1 (or the pseudogene TRBV3-2) and TRBJ2-3, with D tentatively TRBD2 (6 bases). Germline V CDR1 and CDR2: LGHDT, YNNKEL (reference sequence). The CDR3 covers 15 residues. The ends were cut back, 5 bases at V and 4 bases at J, with 16 bases in the middle. The CDR3 loop is CASSKASGWADTQYF. CDR3 nucleotides: TGTGCCAGCAGCAAAGCGAGCGGGTGGGCAGATACGCAGTATTTT.

The rearrangement joins TRBV5-1 to TRBJ2-7, with D perhaps TRBD1 (6 bases). Germline values: CDR1 SGHRS, CDR2 YFSETQ. Trimming cost V 0 bases and J 6 bases, with 13 bases left between them. This CDR3 has 14 residues. In nucleotides, the CDR3 is TGCGCCAGCAGCTTGGCTGATTTAGGGGGCGAGCAGTACTTC. Its translation is CASSLADLGGEQYF.

This chain links TRBV11-2 with TRBJ1-1; 8 bases are a match to TRBD1. Unmatched junction bases numbered 11, after V lost 4 bases and J lost 4 bases. CDR1 SGHAT and CDR2 FQNNGV come from the germline V gene. CDR3 length equals 16 residues. DNA of the CDR3: TGTGCCAGCAGCTGGACTCAGGGGGCGAGCGGCACTGAAGCTTTCTTT. This gives the protein CASSWTQGASGTEAFF.

The genes are TRBV30 and TRBJ1-2; D is uncertain. The germline V and J ends were trimmed by 8 bases and 5 bases, with 9 bases remaining between them. Germline CDR1 and CDR2: GTSNPN and SVGIG (reference sequence). The CDR3 spans 10 residues. For the CDR3, the DNA is TGTGCCGGAGGACTATATGGCTACACCTTC. It yields the protein CAGGLYGYTF.

The V gene is TRBV4-2, the J gene TRBJ2-2, with D perhaps TRBD1 (6 bases). The CDR3 spans 16 residues. Between the trimmed V and J ends, which lost 0 bases and 1 base, there was a span of 9 bases. CDR1 LGHNA and CDR2 YNFKEQ come from the germline V gene. The CDR3 nucleotides read TGTGCCAGCAGCCAAGATCCACAGGGGAACACCGGGGAGCTGTTTTTT. Protein: CASSQDPQGNTGELFF.

This clone showed up just once. The chain joins TRBV21-1 to TRBJ1-6. TRBV21-1 is deemed a pseudogene. CDR3 length: 12 residues. The DNA of the CDR3 is TGTGCCAGCAGCAAGGAGGGTTCACCCCTCCACTTT. Translating gives CASSKEGSPLHF.

This clone was found a few times. The chain recombines TRBV7-9 with TRBJ1-2; TRBD1 aligns across 12 bases. J gave up 4 bases and V 3 bases, and 3 bases lay outside the gene matches. This CDR3 is built from 15 residues. Per the germline V gene, CDR1 is SEHNR and CDR2 is FQNEAQ (reference sequence). The CDR3 nucleotides are TGTGCCAGCAGCTTGGGACAGGGGGCAATCTATGGCTACACCTTC. It is translated as CASSLGQGAIYGYTF.

The gene calls are TRBV5-1 and TRBJ2-3; 7 nucleotides agree with TRBD2. The CDR3 is 17 residues long. Germline V gene lookup returns CDR1 SGHRS and CDR2 YFSETQ. V was clipped by 4 bases and J by 0 bases; unmatched bases: 11. CDR3 region: CASSPMGRATSTDTQYF. The CDR3 DNA follows: TGCGCCAGCAGCCCGATGGGGAGGGCAACTAGCACAGATACGCAGTATTTT.

The genes are TRBV6-5 and TRBJ2-1; 10 bases agree with TRBD2. The CDR3 sequence is 14 residues long. Per the germline V gene, CDR1 is MNHEY and CDR2 is SVGAGI. V lost 8 bases to trimming and J lost 9 bases; unmatched junction nucleotides: 10. The CDR3 loop reads CASLQREGKSEQFF. CDR3 DNA sequence: TGTGCCAGCCTTCAGCGGGAGGGAAAAAGTGAGCAGTTCTTC.

The chain combines TRBV5-1 with TRBJ1-6; no firm D call. This CDR3 has 14 residues. Germline lookup yields CDR1 SGHRS and CDR2 YFSETQ. V gave up 5 bases and J gave up 1 base, with 7 bases separating them. DNA of the CDR3: TGCGCCAGCAGTATAAATTCCTATAATTCACCCCTCCACTTT. Translated: CASSINSYNSPLHF.

The rearrangement links TRBV5-1 to TRBJ1-4, with D uncertain. Trimming pared 0 bases from V and 3 bases from J, leaving 6 bases between. The CDR3 is 14 amino acids. The V gene's germline CDR1 is SGHRS and CDR2 YFSETQ. The CDR3 loop reads CASSLGVANEKLFF. The CDR3 coding sequence is TGCGCCAGCAGCTTGGGAGTAGCTAATGAAAAACTGTTTTTT.